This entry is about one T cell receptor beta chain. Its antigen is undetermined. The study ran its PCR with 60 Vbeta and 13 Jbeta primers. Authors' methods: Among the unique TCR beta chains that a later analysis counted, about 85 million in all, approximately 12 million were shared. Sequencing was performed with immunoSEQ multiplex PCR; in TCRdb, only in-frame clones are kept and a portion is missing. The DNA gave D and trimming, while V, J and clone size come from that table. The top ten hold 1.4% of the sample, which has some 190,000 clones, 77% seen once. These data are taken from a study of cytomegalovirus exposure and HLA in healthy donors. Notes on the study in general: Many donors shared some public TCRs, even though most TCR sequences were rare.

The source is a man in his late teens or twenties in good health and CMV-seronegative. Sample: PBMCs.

The chain's CDR3 is CASSQDGGVPSNEQFF. The CDR3 DNA follows: TGCGCCAGCAGCCAAGATGGCGGGGTCCCCTCGAATGAGCAGTTCTTC. The rearrangement links TRBV4-3 to TRBJ2-1; possible D gene TRBD2, 6 bases. The length of the CDR3 is 16 residues. Germline V gene sequence: CDR1 LGHNA, CDR2 YSLEER. Trimming stripped 0 bases from V and 7 bases from J, with 16 bases between.